Presented here are 26 T cell receptor beta chains from one specimen sequenced in a study of T cell responses to AZD1222 COVID-19 vaccine. Assay: immunoSEQ multiplex PCR; the TCRdb copy retains only in-frame clones and omits some. This sample has roughly 150,000 clones, with approximately 92% found just once. The sequencing here drew on peripheral blood, taken on day 0 of AZD1222 vaccination. The receptors here all came from an adult in good health.

V gene TRBV11-2 combines with J gene TRBJ2-7; D is ambiguous. The CDR3 loop spans 11 amino acids. Trimming pared 2 bases from V and 4 bases from J, leaving 3 bases between. CDR1 and CDR2 (germline): SGHAT, FQNNGV. As DNA, the CDR3 is TGTGCCAGCAGCTTATTTTACGAGCAGTACGTC. Translation gives CASSLFYEQYV.

The J gene is TRBJ1-2, the V gene TRBV5-5; TRBD1 matches at 8 bases. Trimming took 5 bases from V and 8 from J; bases not matched to a gene: 11. Germline V lookup: CDR1 SGHKS, CDR2 YYEKEE (reference sequence). This CDR3 region has 14 residues. The CDR3 region has the DNA TGTGCCAGCAGAGACCAAACCGGGACAGGAGGCTACACCTTC. Its protein is CASRDQTGTGGYTF.

This clone appeared a few times. The J gene is TRBJ1-5, the V gene TRBV6-5; TRBD1 is a possible D gene (6 bases). Trimming pared 5 bases from V and 1 base from J, leaving 12 bases between. The CDR3 is made up of 15 amino acids. The germline CDR1 and CDR2 sequences are MNHEY and SVGAGI. As DNA, the CDR3 is TGTGCCAGCAGTCCTACAGGGTCCAGCAATCAGCCCCAGCATTTT. This sequence encodes CASSPTGSSNQPQHF.

The rearrangement links TRBV15 to TRBJ2-1; TRBD2 is a possible D gene (5 bases). In germline, CDR1 is LNHNV, CDR2 YYDKDF (reference sequence). The CDR3 is made up of 19 amino acids. V was trimmed by 5 bases and J by 5 bases, leaving 28 bases between them. The CDR3 bases are TGTGCCACCAGCCGAGGACTTCGAGTAAAGTACCGGACGGACAATGAGCAGTTCTTC. This codes for CATSRGLRVKYRTDNEQFF.

The V call is TRBV4-1, the J call TRBJ1-6; D may be TRBD1 (6 bases). The CDR3 covers 17 residues. The V and J ends lost 1 base and 7 bases respectively, with 17 bases between them. Germline V gives CDR1 MGHRA, CDR2 YSYEKL. The CDR3 protein is CASSQGSGTHENSPLHF. The CDR3 DNA is TGCGCCAGCAGCCAAGGGTCTGGGACACATGAAAATTCACCCCTCCACTTT.

The chain couples TRBV5-6 to TRBJ2-3; D ambiguous. The CDR3 runs to 14 residues. Trimming shortened V by 0 bases and J by 2 bases, and 7 bases separated the two germline ends. Germline loops: CDR1 SGHDT, CDR2 YYEEEE. CDR3 residues: CASSLDRSTDTQYF. The CDR3 region has the DNA TGTGCCAGCAGCTTGGACAGATCCACAGATACGCAGTATTTT. The full variable domain, completed using reference TRBV5-6 and TRBJ2-3, is DAGVTQSPTHLIKTRGQQVTLRCSPKSGHDTVSWYQQALGQGPQFIFQYYEEEERQRGNFPDRFSGHQFPNYSSELNVNALLLGDSALYLCASSLDRSTDTQYFGPGTRLTVL.

This clone appeared a single time. The CDR3 sequence: CASSLTGGTGELFF. CDR3 DNA sequence: TGCGCCAGCAGCTTGACGGGGGGCACCGGGGAGCTGTTTTTT. The J gene is TRBJ2-2, the V gene TRBV5-1, with TRBD2 matching 7 bases. V shed 1 base, J shed 4 bases, and the junction held 1 base outside the gene matches. Looked up from germline, CDR1 is SGHRS and CDR2 is YFSETQ. This CDR3 contains 14 residues.

In its sample, this clone was seen once. The chain uses TRBV9 and TRBJ1-3, with TRBD1 identical over 7 bases. V trimming: 4 bases; J trimming: 1 base; junction bases outside the gene matches: 5. CDR1 is SGDLS, CDR2 YYNGEE, per germline. The length of the CDR3 is 15 residues. CDR3 amino acids: CASSTTGVSGNTIYF. Here the CDR3 DNA reads TGTGCCAGCAGCACTACAGGGGTTTCTGGAAACACCATATATTTT.

In regard to this clone: Within the sample, other DNA sequences also encode this same CDR3. CDR3 in amino acids: CASFRDRNTEAFF. The CDR3 coding sequence is TGTGCCAGCTTCCGGGACAGAAACACTGAAGCTTTCTTT. J is TRBJ1-1 and V is TRBV2; TRBD1 matches at 7 bases. The CDR3 has 13 amino acids. Germline trimming cut 8 bases from V and 2 bases from J; bases unmatched to any gene: 5. The germline V gene encodes CDR1 SNHLY and CDR2 FYNNEI.

This clone came up a few times. The V call is TRBV7-8, the J call TRBJ1-1; D not certain. The CDR3 runs to 13 residues. The germline V gene encodes CDR1 SGHVS and CDR2 FQNEAQ. Trimming shortened V by 5 bases and J by 5 bases, and 12 bases separated the two germline ends. This CDR3 is CASSPTAGTEAFF. The CDR3 DNA follows: TGTGCCAGCAGCCCGACTGCGGGGACTGAAGCTTTCTTT.

This clone was seen only once. The gene calls are TRBV5-5 and TRBJ1-2, with D maybe TRBD1 (5 bases). V was clipped by 1 base and J by 4 bases, with 14 bases between them. The CDR3 loop spans 15 amino acids. Germline CDR1 and CDR2: SGHKS and YYEKEE (reference sequence). DNA for the CDR3: TGTGCCAGCAGCTTGTCGGCGGGGCGTGTCTATGGCTACACCTTC. Translating gives CASSLSAGRVYGYTF.

The J gene is TRBJ2-2, the V gene TRBV12-3 or TRBV12-4; D is unresolved. Trimming stripped 2 bases from V and 5 bases from J, with 6 bases between. This CDR3 has 13 residues. CDR3 sequence: CASSLKGTGELFF. CDR3 nucleotide sequence: TGTGCCAGCAGTTTAAAGGGAACCGGGGAGCTGTTTTTT.

The chain has TRBV3-1 (or the pseudogene TRBV3-2) and TRBJ1-1; 7 positions agree with TRBD1. J gave up 1 base and V 4 bases, and 9 bases lay outside the gene matches. Germline values: CDR1 LGHDT, CDR2 YNNKEL (reference sequence). The CDR3 loop spans 16 amino acids. The chain's CDR3 is CASSPRQGPTNTEAFF. In nucleotides, the CDR3 is TGTGCCAGCAGCCCCCGACAGGGTCCGACGAACACTGAAGCTTTCTTT.

V is TRBV9 and J is TRBJ2-1; D is possibly TRBD1 (6 bases). CDR3 length: 14 amino acids. Trimming cost V 3 bases and J 3 bases, with 10 bases left between them. Germline assignment: CDR1 SGDLS and CDR2 YYNGEE. CDR3 protein: CASSATGYYNEQFF. The DNA of the CDR3 is TGTGCCAGCAGCGCTACAGGGTACTACAATGAGCAGTTCTTC.

The genes are TRBV29-1 and TRBJ2-3; TRBD1 matches 9 bases. Unmatched junction bases numbered 11, after V lost 8 bases and J lost 5 bases. Germline-derived CDR1 and CDR2 are SQVTM and ANQGSEA. The CDR3 is 14 residues long. DNA for the CDR3: TGCAGCACTATAAACAGGGGGCTTTTAGATACGCAGTATTTT. Its protein product is CSTINRGLLDTQYF.

As to this clone: Other DNA sequences in the same sample also yield this CDR3. The chain is built from TRBV6-2 or TRBV6-3 and TRBJ2-7, with D unresolved. V lost 0 bases and J 1 base, leaving 1 base between the germline ends. Germline V gene sequence: CDR1 MNHEY, CDR2 SVGEGT. This CDR3 is built from 12 residues. The CDR3 here is CASSYSSYEQYF. The CDR3 DNA is TGTGCCAGCAGTTACTCGTCCTACGAGCAGTACTTC.

The V call is TRBV2, the J call TRBJ1-6, with D unresolved. Trimming pared 7 bases from V and 3 bases from J, leaving 7 bases between. The CDR3 consists of 13 residues. Germline V gives CDR1 SNHLY, CDR2 FYNNEI. The CDR3 nucleotides are TGTGCCAGCATGCGAGACTATAATTCACCCCTCCACTTT. This translates into CASMRDYNSPLHF.

V gene TRBV4-1 combines with J gene TRBJ2-5, with 7 nucleotides matching TRBD2. CDR1 is MGHRA and CDR2 is YSYEKL in the germline V gene. Unmatched junction bases numbered 4, after V lost 0 bases and J lost 3 bases. CDR3 length: 15 residues. The CDR3 loop reads CASSQDGGTEETQYF. As DNA, the CDR3 is TGCGCCAGCAGCCAAGACGGGGGGACCGAAGAGACCCAGTACTTC.

This clone was detected once. The chain couples TRBV7-8 to TRBJ2-7; tentatively, D is TRBD1 or TRBD2 (5 bases each). Trimming took 5 bases from V and 2 from J, leaving 10 bases between them. Per germline, CDR1 SGHVS and CDR2 FQNEAQ. The CDR3 is 13 amino acids. The chain's CDR3 is CASSGTDPYEQYF. For the CDR3, the DNA is TGTGCCAGCAGCGGGACGGACCCCTACGAGCAGTACTTC.

V is TRBV29-1 and J is TRBJ1-1, with D perhaps matching TRBD1 (6 bases). Germline-derived CDR1 and CDR2 are SQVTM and ANQGSEA. The CDR3 is 12 residues long. Trimming pared 3 bases from V and 1 base from J, leaving 6 bases between. CDR3 region: CSVEDRNTEAFF. The CDR3 region has the DNA TGCAGCGTTGAGGACAGGAACACTGAAGCTTTCTTT.

V is TRBV29-1 and J is TRBJ1-2; a possible D gene is TRBD1 (5 bases). The CDR3 sequence is 14 residues long. V was shortened by 0 bases and J by 4 bases, with 12 bases between the two germline ends. From germline, CDR1 is SQVTM and CDR2 ANQGSEA. CDR3 in amino acids: CSVEDQAGSYGYTF. CDR3 coding DNA: TGCAGCGTTGAAGATCAAGCAGGGTCCTATGGCTACACCTTC.

V gene TRBV11-3 combines with J gene TRBJ2-7; 7 positions agree with TRBD1. The CDR3 is 14 amino acids. Unmatched junction bases numbered 11, after V lost 5 bases and J lost 7 bases. Germline CDR1 and CDR2: SGHNT and YENEEA. The chain's CDR3 is CASSRDSGALEQYF. In DNA form, the CDR3 reads TGTGCCAGCAGCCGGGACAGCGGTGCCTTGGAGCAGTACTTC.

The V and J genes are TRBV28 and TRBJ1-2, with a possible D match to TRBD1 (6 bases). The CDR3 extends over 16 amino acids. The V end lost 3 bases, the J end lost 2 bases, and 16 bases lay between the germline ends. Germline V lookup: CDR1 MDHEN, CDR2 SYDVKM. Here the CDR3 reads CASSFGVRQANYGYTF. CDR3 nucleotides: TGTGCCAGCAGTTTTGGCGTTAGACAGGCCAACTATGGCTACACCTTC.

V and J are TRBV9 and TRBJ1-5, with D possibly being TRBD1 (5 bases). This CDR3 has 13 residues. V was cut by 4 bases and J by 4 bases, with 9 bases left in between. Per germline, CDR1 SGDLS and CDR2 YYNGEE. The CDR3 DNA sequence: TGTGCCAGCAGCCCGGGGGAGAATCAGCCCCAGCATTTT. This sequence encodes CASSPGENQPQHF.

The genes are TRBV27 and TRBJ1-6; tentative D call: TRBD1 (5 bases). The germline CDR1 and CDR2 sequences are MNHEY and SMNVEV (reference sequence). CDR3 length: 16 residues. The V end lost 6 bases, the J end lost 3 bases, and 15 bases lay between the germline ends. The CDR3 coding sequence is TGTGCCAGCAGGCCCCGGACGGGGGACTATAATTCACCCCTCCACTTT. Protein: CASRPRTGDYNSPLHF.

The V and J genes are TRBV5-6 and TRBJ1-1; the D gene is possibly TRBD1 (5 bases). Germline V CDR1 and CDR2: SGHDT, YYEEEE. The CDR3 runs 15 residues. Trimming removed 4 bases from V and 0 bases from J, with 13 bases in between. CDR3 bases: TGTGCCAGCAGCCCGGGGTGGGGCCTGAACACTGAAGCTTTCTTT. It translates to CASSPGWGLNTEAFF.